These 2 T cell receptor gamma chains originate from one sample sequenced in a study of gamma delta lymphoproliferative disorders and STAT genes (dated by TCRdb to 2017 to 2018). Library preparation was by multiplex PCR. The reads were generated on an Illumina MiSeq. Clonotypes were called again by TCRdb from the public reads via CATT, and duplicate nucleotide sequences were then merged into one entry. This sample holds 5,100 or so gamma-chain clones; approximately 7.9% were observed only once. The ten largest clones capture around 3.1% of the sample. For both patients and controls, peripheral blood mononuclear cells were isolated, and the genomic DNA from these cells was used for TCR sequencing. The specimen was blood. The receptors stem from a human donor in good health.

This clone is classed as medium-sized. The V and J genes are TRGV8 and TRGJP1. Here the J gene came from matching the DNA to germline, since TCRdb omits it. Germline V gene sequence: CDR1 VENAVY, CDR2 YDSYNSRV. J was trimmed by 8 bases and V by 2 bases; bases with no gene match: 5. The CDR3 covers 13 residues. CDR3 sequence (DNA): TGTGCCACCTGGGATAAGGCCGGTTGGTTCAAGATATTT. Translating it yields CATWDKAGWFKIF.

In its sample, this clone is medium-sized. The chain employs TRGV8 and TRGJ1 or TRGJ2. The J gene was missing in TCRdb and was found by matching the end of the DNA to germline. There are 14 residues in the CDR3. V was clipped by 0 bases and J by 8 bases; unmatched bases: 10. Germline values: CDR1 VENAVY, CDR2 YDSYNSRV. The DNA of the CDR3 is TGTGCCACCTGGGATAGGCCCATTTTGGATAAGAAACTCTTT. This sequence encodes CATWDRPILDKKLF.